The 19 T cell receptor beta chains in this list originate from one sample, sequenced in a study of post-analysis software for immune sequencing data (dated by TCRdb to the mid-2010s). Points the paper makes about the study in general: Patients showed significantly higher frequencies than controls for several TRBV segments, among them TRBV5-6, TRBV5-1 and TRBV20-1.

The library relied on PCR. Sequenced on an Illumina HiSeq 2500. Unique molecular identifiers were incorporated into TCR beta cDNA libraries to reduce PCR and sequencing biases. TCRdb reprocessing: public reads trimmed at Q25 with fastp, clones called with MiXCR, in-frame beta chains kept. Each record represents a unique CDR3 protein, reported with the most common genes and DNA among its rows. This sample lists some 690,000 distinct CDR3 sequences; about 32% were detected once. The leading ten clones occupy about 0.5% of the sample. These receptors have no identified antigens. Sequenced material: blood. These receptors all stem from a girl between 5 and 17 years old with multiple sclerosis.

This clonotype was seen a few times. The J gene is TRBJ1-4, the V gene TRBV7-9; D might be TRBD1 (5 bases). The CDR3 is 13 amino acids. CDR1 and CDR2 (germline): SEHNR, FQNEAQ (reference sequence). V lost 5 bases, J lost 6 bases, and 10 bases lay in between. CDR3 nucleotides: TGTGCCAGCAGCGGGACCGACCATGAAAAACTGTTTTTT. Residues: CASSGTDHEKLFF.

This clonotype came up a few times. The chain links TRBV25-1 to TRBJ1-2; D is unresolved. The CDR3 consists of 13 residues. Trimming removed 3 bases at V and 2 bases at J, with 7 bases between. The germline V gene encodes CDR1 MGHDK and CDR2 SYGVNS. Here the CDR3 reads CASSEHLNYGYTF. CDR3 coding DNA: TGTGCCAGCAGTGAGCACCTAAACTATGGCTACACCTTC.

In its sample, this clonotype was seen a few times. V and J are TRBV6-2 or TRBV6-3 and TRBJ2-1; TRBD2 aligns across 8 bases. Germline assignment: CDR1 MNHEY and CDR2 SVGEGT. The CDR3 contains 16 residues. Trimming took 4 bases from V and 9 from J; bases not matched to a gene: 14. The CDR3 nucleotides are TGTGCCAGCAGTTTCCAACCCCCGGGACTAGTGACTGAGCAGTTCTTC. This translates into CASSFQPPGLVTEQFF.

The chain joins TRBV27 to TRBJ2-1, with TRBD1 identical over 7 bases. The CDR3 totals 15 residues. Germline CDR1 is MNHEY and CDR2 is SMNVEV (reference sequence). The ends lost 5 bases at V and 8 bases at J; junction bases unmatched: 12. The CDR3 loop reads CASSPRQGLRDEQFF. The CDR3 DNA follows: TGTGCCAGCAGTCCACGACAGGGTTTAAGAGATGAGCAGTTCTTC.

This clonotype has just a few counts. This sequence joins TRBV5-1 and TRBJ2-5; maybe TRBD1 (6 bases). V was shortened by 8 bases and J by 2 bases, with 10 bases between the two germline ends. The germline CDR1 and CDR2 sequences are SGHRS and YFSETQ. The CDR3 is 12 amino acids. The CDR3 loop is CASKQGQETQYF. CDR3 in DNA: TGCGCCAGTAAACAGGGTCAAGAGACCCAGTACTTC.

The V and J genes are TRBV27 and TRBJ1-1; perhaps TRBD1 as D (5 bases). Germline-derived CDR1 and CDR2 are MNHEY and SMNVEV (reference sequence). Trimming left V 2 bases short and J 4 bases short, with 11 bases between. This CDR3 comprises 14 residues. In DNA, the CDR3 is TGTGCCAGCAGTTTAAGGGGAGGTGGCACTGAAGCTTTCTTT. Translating gives CASSLRGGGTEAFF.

Regarding this clonotype: Lacking the conserved final phenylalanine or tryptophan, this CDR3 likely reflects a read error. The chain is built from TRBV7-2 and TRBJ2-3; no clear D gene. Germline V gene sequence: CDR1 SGHTA, CDR2 FQGNSA. V was shortened by 4 bases and J by 6 bases, with 11 bases between the two germline ends. The length of the CDR3 is 13 residues. The CDR3 DNA follows: TGTGCCAGCAGCTCTCTGGGATGGGATACGCAGTATTGT. This gives the protein CASSSLGWDTQYC.

The chain links TRBV20-1 to TRBJ2-1; D gene unclear. CDR3 length: 12 residues. Germline loops: CDR1 DFQATT, CDR2 SNEGSKA (reference sequence). V was shortened by 4 bases and J by 8 bases, with 12 bases between the two germline ends. This CDR3 is CSANGSRYEQFF. The CDR3, as DNA: TGCAGTGCTAACGGCTCGCGGTATGAGCAGTTCTTC.

This clonotype was seen only a few times. The gene calls are TRBV6-6 and TRBJ2-5; D is unresolved. The CDR3 sequence is 15 residues long. CDR1 MNHNY and CDR2 SVGAGI come from the germline V gene (reference sequence). V lost 2 bases and J lost 5, with 15 bases in between. The CDR3 nucleotides are TGTGCCAGCAGTTACGACTTTGGGTTGCGGGAGACCCAGTACTTC. It encodes CASSYDFGLRETQYF.

This clonotype showed up many times. The chain employs TRBV12-3 or TRBV12-4 and TRBJ2-5; D is possibly TRBD2 (7 bases). The length of the CDR3 is 13 residues. Trimming removed 6 bases from V and 5 bases from J, with 13 bases in between. CDR3 region: CASSLRGAETQYF. Here the CDR3 DNA reads TGTGCCAGCAGCTTACGGGGGGCGGAGACCCAGTACTTC.

The chain has TRBV4-3 and TRBJ2-7, with no clear D. Looked up from germline, CDR1 is LGHNA and CDR2 is YSLEER. The CDR3 loop spans 14 amino acids. V gave up 4 bases and J gave up 3 bases, with 13 bases separating them. CDR3 amino acids: CASSPLVWDYEQYF. The CDR3 DNA reads as TGCGCCAGCAGCCCCCTGGTATGGGACTACGAGCAGTACTTC.

This clonotype was seen once. The chain has TRBV5-8 and TRBJ1-5; D is possibly TRBD1 (5 bases). The V and J ends lost 6 bases and 9 bases respectively, with 13 bases between them. The CDR3 has 12 amino acids. Per germline, CDR1 SGHTS and CDR2 YDEGEE. CDR3 in DNA: TGTGCCAGCACGTTCGGGGGATCGCCCCAGCATTTT. Its protein is CASTFGGSPQHF.

This sequence joins TRBV7-9 and TRBJ2-5, with D possibly matching TRBD2 (5 bases). The CDR3 contains 15 residues. The V end lost 4 bases, the J end lost 5 bases, and 17 bases lay between the germline ends. Per the germline V gene, CDR1 is SEHNR and CDR2 is FQNEAQ (reference sequence). CDR3 loop: CASSSISTSWETQYF. The CDR3 nucleotides read TGTGCCAGCAGCTCCATCAGCACTAGTTGGGAGACCCAGTACTTC.

The rearrangement links TRBV18 to TRBJ1-2; 10 bases fit TRBD1. The germline V gene encodes CDR1 KGHSH and CDR2 LQKENI. V dropped 3 bases and J dropped 2; count of bases not matched to a gene: 3. The CDR3 is 15 residues long. CDR3 sequence reads: CASSPGQGKNYGYTF. Here the CDR3 DNA reads TGTGCCAGCTCACCGGGACAGGGGAAGAACTATGGCTACACCTTC.

The V and J genes are TRBV6-1 and TRBJ1-4, with D possibly TRBD1 on 5 matching bases. In germline, CDR1 is MNHNS, CDR2 SASEGT. The CDR3 has 11 residues. Trimming removed 6 bases at V and 13 bases at J, with 12 bases between. The CDR3 DNA follows: TGTGCCAGCAGCAGACAGAATTTACTGTTTTTT. It translates to CASSRQNLLFF.

The rearrangement uses TRBV2 and TRBJ2-1; 11 nucleotides align to TRBD2. This CDR3 comprises 15 residues. V trimming: 6 bases; J trimming: 2 bases; junction bases outside the gene matches: 3. Germline values: CDR1 SNHLY, CDR2 FYNNEI. The CDR3 is CASREGLAAYNEQFF. As DNA, the CDR3 is TGTGCCAGCAGGGAGGGACTAGCGGCCTACAATGAGCAGTTCTTC.

In this sample, this clonotype turned up once. V usage is TRBV27 and J usage is TRBJ2-1; D remains ambiguous. The CDR3 is 11 residues long. Trimming removed 8 bases at V and 9 bases at J, with 11 bases between. Germline V lookup: CDR1 MNHEY, CDR2 SMNVEV (reference sequence). Written as DNA, the CDR3 is TGTGCCAGCGGAGAGCGACGTGAGCAGTTCTTC. It specifies CASGERREQFF.

This clonotype was recorded once. V gene TRBV6-5 combines with J gene TRBJ1-2; D possibly corresponds to TRBD1 (6 bases). CDR1 and CDR2 (germline): MNHEY, SVGAGI. The germline V and J ends were trimmed by 6 bases and 4 bases, with 15 bases remaining between them. This CDR3 comprises 14 residues. CDR3 loop: CASSPNREGYGYTF. DNA for the CDR3: TGTGCCAGCAGCCCAAACAGGGAGGGCTATGGCTACACCTTC.

This chain links TRBV20-1 with TRBJ1-1; D gene uncertain. V was cut by 4 bases and J by 9 bases, with 12 bases left in between. In germline, CDR1 is DFQATT, CDR2 SNEGSKA (reference sequence). CDR3 length: 11 amino acids. The CDR3 here is CSANGEVKAFF. The CDR3, as DNA: TGCAGTGCTAACGGGGAGGTGAAAGCTTTCTTT.